Shown below are 12 T cell receptor beta chains from a single sample sequenced in a study of cytomegalovirus exposure and HLA in healthy donors. The PCR made use of 60 Vbeta and 13 Jbeta primers. TCRdb keeps only in-frame clones here, not all; method: immunoSEQ multiplex PCR. The table has 120,000 or so clones, 65% to 80% seen once. The sequenced sample consisted of PBMCs. These receptors originate from a man between 25 and 39 years old in good health and CMV-seronegative.

The rearrangement joins TRBV6-5 to TRBJ1-2; D uncertain. This CDR3 is 15 amino acids long. The germline V gene encodes CDR1 MNHEY and CDR2 SVGAGI. Trimming stripped 6 bases from V and 2 bases from J, with 16 bases between. DNA for the CDR3: TGTGCCAGCAGACCACTACGAGTCGTAAACTATGGCTACACCTTC. It translates to CASRPLRVVNYGYTF.

The rearrangement uses TRBV30 and TRBJ2-3, with TRBD2 matching 8 bases. After removal of 3 bases from V and 0 bases from J, the junction contained 8 bases not matched to a gene. Germline V gene data show CDR1 as GTSNPN and CDR2 as SVGIG (reference sequence). The CDR3 is 16 residues long. The CDR3 loop is CAWRGPASGSTDTQYF. The CDR3 DNA is TGTGCCTGGAGGGGCCCCGCTAGCGGGAGCACAGATACGCAGTATTTT.

This clone was recorded once. V and J are TRBV7-9 and TRBJ2-2; weak D call: TRBD2 (6 bases). Germline V gene data show CDR1 as SEHNR and CDR2 as FQNEAQ (reference sequence). Trimming took off 2 bases at V and 7 bases at J, with 14 bases between the two ends. This CDR3 has 15 amino acids. The chain's CDR3 is CASSLSRGGGGELFF. In DNA, the CDR3 is TGTGCCAGCAGCTTATCCCGGGGAGGCGGCGGGGAGCTGTTTTTT.

This clone has only one observation. The chain uses TRBV18 and TRBJ2-1; tentative D call: TRBD1 (6 bases). The CDR3 is 15 residues long. Deletions cut 3 bases from V and 2 bases from J, with 11 bases between. In germline, CDR1 is KGHSH, CDR2 LQKENI. In DNA form, the CDR3 reads TGTGCCAGCTCACCTAAACAGGGAACCTACAATGAGCAGTTCTTC. As protein: CASSPKQGTYNEQFF.

This clone appeared a single time. V is TRBV27 and J is TRBJ2-7; a possible D gene is TRBD2 (5 bases). Trimming removed 0 bases from V and 3 bases from J, with 9 bases in between. The germline CDR1 and CDR2 sequences are MNHEY and SMNVEV (reference sequence). The CDR3 is made up of 14 amino acids. CDR3 coding DNA: TGTGCCAGCAGTTTATCTGGAGCGGACTACGAGCAGTACTTC. Translated, it gives CASSLSGADYEQYF.

The chain joins TRBV28 to TRBJ1-5; 9 bases fit TRBD1. Losses at the gene ends were 6 bases for V and 4 bases for J; bases not matched to a gene: 4. This CDR3 spans 14 amino acids. CDR1 and CDR2 from the germline V gene are MDHEN and SYDVKM. The DNA for the CDR3 is TGTGCCAGCAGAAGGGACAGGGCTAATCAGCCCCAGCATTTT. Its protein product is CASRRDRANQPQHF. Together with reference TRBV28 and TRBJ1-5, the CDR3 gives the full variable domain: DVKVTQSSRYLVKRTGEKVFLECVQDMDHENMFWYRQDPGLGLRLIYFSYDVKMKEKGDIPEGYSVSREKKERFSLILESASTNQTSMYLCASRRDRANQPQHFGDGTRLSIL.

This clone has only a few counts. The gene calls are TRBV18 and TRBJ1-5, with D possibly being TRBD1 (6 bases). The CDR3 covers 13 residues. The germline CDR1 and CDR2 sequences are KGHSH and LQKENI. The V gene lost 3 bases and the J gene lost 6 bases, with 9 bases spanning the gap. The CDR3 DNA sequence: TGTGCCAGCTCACCGGGAGGGGGTCAGCCCCAGCATTTT. It codes for CASSPGGGQPQHF.

The chain has TRBV7-2 and TRBJ2-3; 16 positions match TRBD2. From germline, CDR1 is SGHTA and CDR2 FQGNSA. The V and J ends lost 5 bases and 4 bases, in that order; junction bases with no gene match: 12. The CDR3 totals 19 residues. CDR3 sequence (DNA): TGTGCCAGCAGCCCGGGGACTAGCGGGGGGGCCCGTGGAGCAGATACGCAGTATTTT. Protein sequence: CASSPGTSGGARGADTQYF. Based on the CDR3 plus reference TRBV7-2 and TRBJ2-3, the full variable domain is GAGVSQSPSNKVTEKGKDVELRCDPISGHTALYWYRQSLGQGLEFLIYFQGNSAPDKSGLPSDRFSAERTGGSVSTLTIQRTQQEDSAVYLCASSPGTSGGARGADTQYFGPGTRLTVL.

The chain recombines TRBV7-9 with TRBJ2-3; 13 bases agree with TRBD2. This CDR3 has 19 residues. V was pared by 5 bases and J by 1 base, with 12 bases of the junction left unmatched. Germline V gene data show CDR1 as SEHNR and CDR2 as FQNEAQ (reference sequence). The CDR3 region has the DNA TGTGCCAGCAGCCCAAAAGGGACTAGCGGGGAATCCCGCACAGATACGCAGTATTTT. This translates into CASSPKGTSGESRTDTQYF.

The chain employs TRBV6-1 and TRBJ1-5; no clear D. Trimming removed 0 bases at V and 7 bases at J, with 10 bases between. In germline, CDR1 is MNHNS, CDR2 SASEGT. The CDR3 totals 14 residues. The CDR3 loop reads CASSEAQVQQPQHF. CDR3 bases: TGTGCCAGCAGTGAAGCCCAGGTACAACAGCCCCAGCATTTT.

The J gene is TRBJ2-7, the V gene TRBV5-4, with 7 bases aligning to TRBD2. The CDR3 extends over 14 amino acids. Germline values: CDR1 SGHNT, CDR2 YYREEE (reference sequence). V shed 4 bases and J 0 bases; nucleotides not matched to a gene: 4. The CDR3 loop is CASSGPSGSYEQYF. For the CDR3, the DNA is TGTGCCAGCAGCGGTCCTAGCGGCTCCTACGAGCAGTACTTC.

CDR3 loop: CASSATLGQGYGYTF. DNA for the CDR3: TGTGCCAGTAGTGCAACCCTGGGACAGGGGTATGGCTACACCTTC. This rearrangement joins TRBV19 to TRBJ1-2; 10 nucleotides align to TRBD1. The CDR3 extends over 15 amino acids. V shed 5 bases, J shed 5 bases, and the junction held 8 bases outside the gene matches. Germline CDR1 LNHDA, CDR2 SQIVND (reference sequence).